The text below deals with one T cell receptor (beta chain). How the authors handled the data: Quantification of nucleated cells was approximated via reference gene primer amplification. Method: immunoSEQ multiplex PCR; TCRdb's copy keeps in-frame clones and lacks some. For V, J and clone size, that table is used; D and trimming come from the DNA. The sample lists about 130,000 clones; 85% to 90% were seen once. The CDR3 covers 14 residues. With 6 bases removed from V and 4 bases from J, the gap between germline ends came to 10 bases. Germline V gene lookup returns CDR1 LGHNT and CDR2 FRNRAP. The data derive from a study of blood T cell repertoires in COVID-19. Study overall: Donors in the United States, Italy and Spain gave samples during acute or convalescent COVID-19.

The sequenced sample was peripheral blood. V gene TRBV12-5 combines with J gene TRBJ1-6; D unclear. The TCR comes from a man aged 50-60 years with active COVID-19. The DNA of the CDR3 is TGTGCTAGTGGACCGGGATCTTATAATTCACCCCTCCACTTT. Translation gives CASGPGSYNSPLHF.